This T cell receptor beta chain was retrieved from a study of cytomegalovirus exposure and HLA in healthy donors. Study details: For the approximately 400 genotyped donors, roughly 81% fell within the Caucasian-associated ancestry cluster. Whole-study results and caveats: The records held CMV serostatus as the only immune exposure information. Altogether, some 170 TCR beta chains were recorded as cytomegalovirus-associated.

The PCR made use of 60 Vbeta and 13 Jbeta primers. Method: immunoSEQ multiplex PCR; TCRdb's copy keeps in-frame clones and lacks some. The sample contains about 160,000 clones, about 85% of which appear only once. Germline CDR1 is GTSNPN and CDR2 is SVGIG (reference sequence). V lost 1 base and J lost 0; bases outside the gene matches: 3. This CDR3 spans 15 amino acids. Each donor was nominally healthy when sampled (though unrecorded immune exposures were likely). Comments on this clone: Its antigen is still unknown.

This chain connects TRBV30 to TRBJ2-7, with TRBD1 matching 10 bases. This receptor was taken from a male donor in good health and CMV-seropositive. The sample was PBMCs. The CDR3 loop reads CAWSADRGFSYEQYF. Here the CDR3 DNA reads TGTGCCTGGAGTGCGGACAGGGGGTTCTCCTACGAGCAGTACTTC.